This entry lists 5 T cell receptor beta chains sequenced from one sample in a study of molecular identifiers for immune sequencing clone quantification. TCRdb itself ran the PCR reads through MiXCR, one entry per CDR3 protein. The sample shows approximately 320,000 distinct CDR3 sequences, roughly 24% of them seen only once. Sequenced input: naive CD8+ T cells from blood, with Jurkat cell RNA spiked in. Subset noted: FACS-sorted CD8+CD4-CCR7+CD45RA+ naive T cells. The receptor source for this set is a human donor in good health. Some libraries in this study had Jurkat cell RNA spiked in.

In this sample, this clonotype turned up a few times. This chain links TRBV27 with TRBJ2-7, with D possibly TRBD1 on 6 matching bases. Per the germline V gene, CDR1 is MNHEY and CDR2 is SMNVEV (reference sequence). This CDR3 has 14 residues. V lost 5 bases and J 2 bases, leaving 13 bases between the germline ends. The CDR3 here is CASSPGTTAYEQYF. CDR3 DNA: TGTGCCAGCAGTCCCGGGACAACAGCCTACGAGCAGTACTTC.

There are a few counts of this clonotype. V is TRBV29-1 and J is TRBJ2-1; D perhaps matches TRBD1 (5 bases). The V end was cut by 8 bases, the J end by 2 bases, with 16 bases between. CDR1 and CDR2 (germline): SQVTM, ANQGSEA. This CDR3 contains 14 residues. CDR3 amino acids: CSLAAGAPYNEQFF. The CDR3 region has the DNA TGCAGCCTGGCGGCTGGGGCCCCCTACAATGAGCAGTTCTTC.

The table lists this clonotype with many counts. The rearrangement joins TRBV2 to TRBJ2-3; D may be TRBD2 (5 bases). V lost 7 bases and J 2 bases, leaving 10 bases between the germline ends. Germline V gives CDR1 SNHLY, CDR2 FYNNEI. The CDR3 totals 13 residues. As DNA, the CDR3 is TGTGCCAGCAACGGACTCCACACAGATACGCAGTATTTT. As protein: CASNGLHTDTQYF.

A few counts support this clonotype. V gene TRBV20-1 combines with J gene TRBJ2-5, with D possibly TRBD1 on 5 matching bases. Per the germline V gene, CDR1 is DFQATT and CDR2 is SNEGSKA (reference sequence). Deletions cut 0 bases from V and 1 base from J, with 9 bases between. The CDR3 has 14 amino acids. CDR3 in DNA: TGCAGTGCTAGAGAGTCAGGGCGCCAAGAGACCCAGTACTTC. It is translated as CSARESGRQETQYF.

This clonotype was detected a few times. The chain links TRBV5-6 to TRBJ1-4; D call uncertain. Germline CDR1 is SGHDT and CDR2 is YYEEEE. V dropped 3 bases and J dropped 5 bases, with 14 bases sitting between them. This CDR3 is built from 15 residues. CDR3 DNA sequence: TGTGCCAGCAGCTCTATCGGGGAAAAAAATGAAAAACTGTTTTTT. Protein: CASSSIGEKNEKLFF.